These 24 T cell receptor beta chains share one sample of origin, sequenced in a study of blood T cell repertoires in COVID-19. Data came from immunoSEQ multiplex PCR; TCRdb stores just in-frame clones and leaves some out. In the table there are 95,000 to 150,000 clones, roughly 84% of which are singletons. Material: PBMCs or T cells enriched from blood (not recorded which). These receptors all come from a woman under 40 who had recovered from COVID-19.

The rearrangement joins TRBV7-9 to TRBJ2-1; 9 positions match TRBD2. J lost 3 bases, V lost 2 bases, and 11 bases had no gene match. Germline CDR1 reads SEHNR; CDR2 reads FQNEAQ (reference sequence). The CDR3 contains 18 residues. This CDR3 is CASSLRSGLAGYYNEQFF. The CDR3 DNA reads TGTGCCAGCAGCTTAAGGTCGGGGCTAGCGGGATACTACAATGAGCAGTTCTTC.

The chain combines TRBV29-1 with TRBJ1-4; D gene uncertain. This CDR3 is 10 amino acids long. CDR1 and CDR2 (germline): SQVTM, ANQGSEA. The CDR3 spells CAVGERKLFF. The DNA of the CDR3 is TGCGCGGTAGGCGAACGAAAACTGTTTTTT.

CDR3: CASSAEDRIIGNTIYF. The CDR3, as DNA: TGTGCCAGCAGCGCAGAGGACAGAATAATTGGAAACACCATATATTTT. This rearrangement joins TRBV7-9 to TRBJ1-3; a possible D gene is TRBD1 (6 bases). This CDR3 spans 16 amino acids. V lost 5 bases and J 3 bases, leaving 17 bases between the germline ends. The V gene's germline CDR1 is SEHNR and CDR2 FQNEAQ (reference sequence).

The chain couples TRBV11-2 to TRBJ2-4; D possibly corresponds to TRBD2 (6 bases). Trimming pared 2 bases from V and 3 bases from J, leaving 8 bases between. Germline V gene sequence: CDR1 SGHAT, CDR2 FQNNGV. The CDR3 runs 14 residues. This CDR3 is CASSLLGGKNIQYF. The CDR3, as DNA: TGTGCCAGCAGCTTACTGGGAGGCAAAAACATTCAGTACTTC.

J is TRBJ1-4 and V is TRBV3-1 (or the pseudogene TRBV3-2); D is ambiguous. Trimming stripped 4 bases from V and 7 bases from J, with 10 bases between. The CDR3 length is 13 residues. The V gene's germline CDR1 is LGHDT and CDR2 YNNKEL (reference sequence). CDR3 region: CASSRGSGEKLFF. The CDR3 DNA is TGTGCCAGCAGCCGCGGCAGTGGTGAAAAACTGTTTTTT.

This clone showed up many times. CDR3 sequence (DNA): TGTGCCAGCAGCTTAACAGGGGGCACTGAAGCTTTCTTT. This codes for CASSLTGGTEAFF. The chain couples TRBV7-3 to TRBJ1-1, with D tentatively TRBD1 (6 bases). Germline V CDR1 and CDR2: SGHTA, FQGTGA. V shed 0 bases and J shed 4 bases, with 6 bases lying between them. CDR3 size: 13 residues.

The genes are TRBV9 and TRBJ2-7; D may be TRBD2 (6 bases). This CDR3 is 16 amino acids long. Germline CDR1 is SGDLS and CDR2 is YYNGEE. V lost 5 bases and J lost 4, with 22 bases in between. CDR3 DNA: TGTGCCAGCAGTGTCGGGGCGGGACGGGCGACTTACGAGCAGTACTTC. Translation gives CASSVGAGRATYEQYF.

The rearrangement joins TRBV14 to TRBJ2-3; unclear D gene. CDR3 length equals 14 residues. Trimming took off 3 bases at V and 1 base at J, with 8 bases between the two ends. Germline V gives CDR1 SGHDN, CDR2 FVKESK. The CDR3 bases are TGTGCCAGCAGCCATACCACGGGCACAGATACGCAGTATTTT. It encodes CASSHTTGTDTQYF.

The CDR3 DNA reads TGTGCCAGCAGTTTTCAAGGGGCGAGCACAGATACGCAGTATTTT. Translating it yields CASSFQGASTDTQYF. The chain recombines TRBV28 with TRBJ2-3; D is perhaps TRBD1 (5 bases). CDR3 size: 15 residues. Germline lookup yields CDR1 MDHEN and CDR2 SYDVKM. V shed 3 bases and J shed 0 bases, with 10 bases lying between them. The variable domain in full, completed from reference TRBV28 and TRBJ2-3, reads DVKVTQSSRYLVKRTGEKVFLECVQDMDHENMFWYRQDPGLGLRLIYFSYDVKMKEKGDIPEGYSVSREKKERFSLILESASTNQTSMYLCASSFQGASTDTQYFGPGTRLTVL.

This clone was seen a single time. CDR3 protein: CASSIGTAMNTEAFF. The CDR3 bases are TGCGCCAGCAGCATAGGGACAGCGATGAACACTGAAGCTTTCTTT. The chain joins TRBV5-1 to TRBJ1-1; 7 bases line up with TRBD1. V trimming: 4 bases; J trimming: 0 bases; junction bases outside the gene matches: 6. Germline CDR1 is SGHRS and CDR2 is YFSETQ. The CDR3 is 15 residues long.

The V gene is TRBV18, the J gene TRBJ1-1, with a weak D call TRBD1 (6 bases). The CDR3 sequence is 14 residues long. The V and J ends lost 3 bases and 1 base respectively, with 9 bases between them. Germline V gene lookup returns CDR1 KGHSH and CDR2 LQKENI. The CDR3 protein is CASSPQGGNTEAFF. DNA for the CDR3: TGTGCCAGCTCACCCCAAGGGGGGAACACTGAAGCTTTCTTT.

J is TRBJ1-3 and V is TRBV11-2; maybe TRBD1 (5 bases). The CDR3 runs 18 residues. Germline V gene data show CDR1 as SGHAT and CDR2 as FQNNGV. V was clipped by 0 bases and J by 2 bases, with 17 bases between them. The chain's CDR3 is CASSLDKLATATGNTIYF. In nucleotides, the CDR3 is TGTGCCAGCAGCTTAGATAAGTTGGCGACAGCTACTGGAAACACCATATATTTT.

The gene calls are TRBV6-4 and TRBJ2-1, with 12 bases matching TRBD2. V lost 5 bases, J lost 4 bases, and 3 bases stayed unmatched. This CDR3 is 15 amino acids long. Germline CDR1 reads MRHNA; CDR2 reads SNTAGT. The CDR3 region is CASSRTSGDYNEQFF. The DNA of the CDR3 is TGTGCCAGCAGTAGGACTAGCGGGGATTACAATGAGCAGTTCTTC.

The rearrangement uses TRBV9 and TRBJ1-4; D is undetermined. Germline V gives CDR1 SGDLS, CDR2 YYNGEE. The CDR3 spans 17 residues. V dropped 2 bases and J dropped 3 bases, with 17 bases sitting between them. The chain's CDR3 is CASSVEDEGVANEKLFF. The CDR3 DNA is TGTGCCAGCAGCGTCGAAGATGAAGGAGTAGCTAATGAAAAACTGTTTTTT.

In this sample, this clone turned up a few times. The chain uses TRBV28 and TRBJ2-7; D gene ambiguous. The germline CDR1 and CDR2 sequences are MDHEN and SYDVKM. The V gene lost 4 bases and the J gene lost 2 bases, with 3 bases spanning the gap. The CDR3 is 11 residues long. CDR3 in DNA: TGTGCCAGCAGTTACACCTACGAGCAGTACTTC. It codes for CASSYTYEQYF.

The chain employs TRBV24-1 and TRBJ2-2; D not resolved. The V end was cut by 7 bases, the J end by 4 bases, with 3 bases between. Per the germline V gene, CDR1 is KGHDR and CDR2 is SFDVKD. The CDR3 has 11 amino acids. This chain's CDR3 is CATSLTGELFF. The DNA of the CDR3 is TGTGCCACCAGCCTCACCGGGGAGCTGTTTTTT.

This clone was seen only a few times. The chain joins TRBV6-6 to TRBJ2-7, with D perhaps matching TRBD2 (6 bases). The CDR3 runs 14 residues. Germline V gene sequence: CDR1 MNHNY, CDR2 SVGAGI (reference sequence). Trimming stripped 8 bases from V and 3 bases from J, with 17 bases between. This chain's CDR3 is CASQPGTRDYEQYF. The CDR3 DNA is TGTGCCAGCCAACCGGGGACTCGCGACTACGAGCAGTACTTC.

V usage is TRBV18 and J usage is TRBJ1-2; TRBD1 agrees at 9 bases. The CDR3 totals 14 residues. The germline V gene encodes CDR1 KGHSH and CDR2 LQKENI. V dropped 0 bases and J dropped 5; count of bases not matched to a gene: 1. The CDR3 DNA reads TGTGCCAGCTCACCACCGGACAGGGGATATGGCTACACCTTC. It specifies CASSPPDRGYGYTF.

The J gene is TRBJ1-1, the V gene TRBV6-5; D call uncertain. The length of the CDR3 is 12 residues. V was pared by 7 bases and J by 8 bases, with 14 bases between. Looked up from germline, CDR1 is MNHEY and CDR2 is SVGAGI. The CDR3 loop reads CASKSWRAEAFF. CDR3 in DNA: TGTGCCAGCAAGTCTTGGCGGGCAGAAGCTTTCTTT.

The chain joins TRBV10-3 to TRBJ1-1, with a tentative D call TRBD1 (5 bases). This CDR3 is 13 amino acids long. Deletions cut 0 bases from V and 8 bases from J, with 10 bases between. The germline CDR1 and CDR2 sequences are ENHRY and SYGVKD. In DNA form, the CDR3 reads TGTGCCATCAGTGAGTCTTGGGGGGAAGAAGCTTTCTTT. Its protein is CAISESWGEEAFF.

The chain joins TRBV6-2 or TRBV6-3 to TRBJ1-2; D is perhaps TRBD1 (6 bases). Trimming removed 2 bases from V and 7 bases from J, with 23 bases in between. The CDR3 covers 17 residues. Germline V lookup: CDR1 MNHEY, CDR2 SVGEGT. The CDR3: CASSYILQGPNLPGYTF. The CDR3 nucleotides are TGTGCCAGCAGTTACATCTTACAGGGCCCCAATCTCCCTGGCTACACCTTC.

The chain is built from TRBV10-3 and TRBJ2-1, with 8 bases lining up with TRBD2. The ends lost 3 bases at V and 10 bases at J; junction bases unmatched: 11. The CDR3 spans 15 residues. Germline loops: CDR1 ENHRY, CDR2 SYGVKD. The CDR3 DNA sequence: TGTGCCATCAGTGACCCGGGACTAGTCGCGGTCGAGCAGTTCTTC. Translation: CAISDPGLVAVEQFF.

The chain has TRBV11-2 and TRBJ1-1; 8 bases map to TRBD1. The germline V gene encodes CDR1 SGHAT and CDR2 FQNNGV. V dropped 4 bases and J dropped 2; count of bases not matched to a gene: 15. There are 18 residues in the CDR3. CDR3 residues: CASSSLSFRQGKNTEAFF. The CDR3 nucleotides read TGTGCCAGCAGCTCTCTTTCCTTCCGACAGGGGAAAAACACTGAAGCTTTCTTT.

This chain connects TRBV6-2 or TRBV6-3 to TRBJ2-3; D is perhaps TRBD2 (5 bases). The CDR3 is made up of 13 amino acids. Trimming removed 5 bases from V and 7 bases from J, with 13 bases in between. Germline values: CDR1 MNHEY, CDR2 SVGEGT. The CDR3: CASSLQLVYTQYF. CDR3 in DNA: TGTGCCAGCAGTCTGCAACTAGTCTATACGCAGTATTTT.